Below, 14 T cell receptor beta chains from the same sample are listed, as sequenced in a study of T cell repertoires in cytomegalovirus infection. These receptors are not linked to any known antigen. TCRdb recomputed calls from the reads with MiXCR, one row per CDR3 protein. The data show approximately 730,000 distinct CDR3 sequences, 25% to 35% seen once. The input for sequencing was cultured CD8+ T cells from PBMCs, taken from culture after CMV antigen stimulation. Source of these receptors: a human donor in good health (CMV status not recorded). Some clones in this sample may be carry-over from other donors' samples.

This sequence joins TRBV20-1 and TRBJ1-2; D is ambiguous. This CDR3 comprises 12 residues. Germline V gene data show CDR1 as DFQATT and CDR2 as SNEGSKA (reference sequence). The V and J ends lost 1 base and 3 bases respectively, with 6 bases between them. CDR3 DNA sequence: TGCAGTGCTAGAGCAGGATACTATGGCTACACCTTC. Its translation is CSARAGYYGYTF.

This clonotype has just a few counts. CDR3: CAIIRTSGTGGTEAFF. The CDR3 DNA is TGTGCCATCATCCGCACCTCCGGGACAGGAGGCACTGAAGCTTTCTTT. This chain connects TRBV10-3 to TRBJ1-1; 8 nucleotides align to TRBD1. This CDR3 contains 16 residues. The V and J ends lost 7 bases and 4 bases, in that order; junction bases with no gene match: 14. Per germline, CDR1 ENHRY and CDR2 SYGVKD.

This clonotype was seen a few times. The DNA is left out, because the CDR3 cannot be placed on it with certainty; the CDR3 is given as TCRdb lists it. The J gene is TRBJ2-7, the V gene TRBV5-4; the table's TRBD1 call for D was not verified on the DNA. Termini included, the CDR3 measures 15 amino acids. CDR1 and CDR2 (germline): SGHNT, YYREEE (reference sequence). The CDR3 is CASSWGTGSNPTYCV.

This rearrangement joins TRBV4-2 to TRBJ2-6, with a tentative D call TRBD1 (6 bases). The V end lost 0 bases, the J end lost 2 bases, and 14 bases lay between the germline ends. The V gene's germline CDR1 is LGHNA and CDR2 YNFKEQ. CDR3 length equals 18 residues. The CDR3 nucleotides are TGTGCCAGCAGCCAAGATACAGGGATCTACGCTGGGGCCAACGTCCTGACTTTC. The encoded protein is CASSQDTGIYAGANVLTF.

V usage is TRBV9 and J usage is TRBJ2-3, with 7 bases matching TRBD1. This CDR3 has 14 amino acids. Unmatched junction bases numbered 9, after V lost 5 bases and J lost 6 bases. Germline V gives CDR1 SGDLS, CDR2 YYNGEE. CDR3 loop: CASRKGASGDTQYF. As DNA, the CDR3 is TGTGCCAGCAGGAAGGGGGCCTCCGGGGATACGCAGTATTTT. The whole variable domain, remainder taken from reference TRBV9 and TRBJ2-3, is DSGVTQTPKHLITATGQRVTLRCSPRSGDLSVYWYQQSLDQGLQFLIQYYNGEERAKGNILERFSAQQFPDLHSELNLSSLELGDSALYFCASRKGASGDTQYFGPGTRLTVL.

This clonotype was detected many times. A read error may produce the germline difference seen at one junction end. In nucleotides, the CDR3 is TGTGCCAGCACCTTACCCGGAGCCAATTCACCCCTCCACTTT. Translated, it gives CASTLPGANSPLHF. The rearrangement joins TRBV7-9 to TRBJ1-6; D remains unclear. Germline V gene lookup returns CDR1 SEHNR and CDR2 FQNEAQ (reference sequence). The CDR3 runs 14 residues.

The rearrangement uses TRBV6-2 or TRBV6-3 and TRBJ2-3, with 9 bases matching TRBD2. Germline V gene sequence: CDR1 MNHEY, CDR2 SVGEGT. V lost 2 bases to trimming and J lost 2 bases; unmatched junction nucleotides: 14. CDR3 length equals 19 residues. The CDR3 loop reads CASSYTRLAGLNPTDTQYF. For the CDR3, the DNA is TGTGCCAGCAGTTACACTCGTCTAGCGGGGCTTAACCCCACAGATACGCAGTATTTT.

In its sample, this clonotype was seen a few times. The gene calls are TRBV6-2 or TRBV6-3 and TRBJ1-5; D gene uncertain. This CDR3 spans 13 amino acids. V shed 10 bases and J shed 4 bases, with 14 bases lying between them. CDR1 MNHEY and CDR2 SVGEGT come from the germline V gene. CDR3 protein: CATYTRGNQPQHF. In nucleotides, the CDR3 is TGTGCCACCTACACCCGCGGGAATCAGCCCCAGCATTTT.

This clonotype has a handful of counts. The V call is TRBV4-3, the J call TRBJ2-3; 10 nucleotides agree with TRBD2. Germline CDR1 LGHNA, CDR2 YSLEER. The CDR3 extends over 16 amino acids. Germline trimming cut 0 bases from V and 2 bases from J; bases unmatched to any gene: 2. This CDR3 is CASSQDTSGDTDTQYF. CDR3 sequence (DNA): TGCGCCAGCAGCCAAGATACTAGCGGGGACACAGATACGCAGTATTTT.

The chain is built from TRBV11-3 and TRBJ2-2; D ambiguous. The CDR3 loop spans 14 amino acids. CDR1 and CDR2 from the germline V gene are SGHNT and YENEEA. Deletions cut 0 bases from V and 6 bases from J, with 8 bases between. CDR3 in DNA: TGTGCCAGCAGCTTAGAGTTGTCGTCCGGGGAGCTGTTTTTT. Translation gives CASSLELSSGELFF.

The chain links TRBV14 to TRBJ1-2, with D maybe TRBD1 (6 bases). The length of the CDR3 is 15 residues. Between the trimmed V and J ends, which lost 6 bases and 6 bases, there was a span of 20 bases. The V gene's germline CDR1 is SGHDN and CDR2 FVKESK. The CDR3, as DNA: TGTGCCAGCAGGGATGGGCAGGGGCCGCAGAATGGCTACACCTTC. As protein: CASRDGQGPQNGYTF.

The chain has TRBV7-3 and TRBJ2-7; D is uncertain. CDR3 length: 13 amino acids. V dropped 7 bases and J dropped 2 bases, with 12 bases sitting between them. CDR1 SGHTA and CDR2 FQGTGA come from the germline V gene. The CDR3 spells CASMDGETYEQYV. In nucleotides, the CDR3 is TGTGCCAGCATGGACGGCGAAACCTACGAGCAGTACGTC.

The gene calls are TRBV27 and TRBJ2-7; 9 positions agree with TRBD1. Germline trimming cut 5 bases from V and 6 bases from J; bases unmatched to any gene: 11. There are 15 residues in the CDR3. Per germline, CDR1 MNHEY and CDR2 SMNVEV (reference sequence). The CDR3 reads CASSPWTGVLGEQYF. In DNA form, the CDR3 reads TGTGCCAGCAGTCCATGGACAGGGGTATTGGGCGAGCAGTACTTC.

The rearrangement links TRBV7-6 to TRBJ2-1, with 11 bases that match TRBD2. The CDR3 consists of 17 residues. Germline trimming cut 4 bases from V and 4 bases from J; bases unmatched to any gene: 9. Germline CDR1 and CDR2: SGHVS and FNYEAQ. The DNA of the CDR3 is TGTGCCAGCAGCTCCCCCCCACTAGCGGGGGATTACAATGAGCAGTTCTTC. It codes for CASSSPPLAGDYNEQFF. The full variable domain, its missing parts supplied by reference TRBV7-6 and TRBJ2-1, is GAGVSQSPRYKVTKRGQDVALRCDPISGHVSLYWYRQALGQGPEFLTYFNYEAQQDKSGLPNDRFSAERPEGSISTLTIQRTEQRDSAMYRCASSSPPLAGDYNEQFFGPGTRLTVL.